This T cell receptor (beta chain) comes out of a study of control samples from healthy donors and cancer patients. The CDR3 extends over 16 amino acids. CDR1 and CDR2 from the germline V gene are LGHNA and YNFKEQ. Trimming took 3 bases from V and 8 from J, leaving 19 bases between them. Assay used: immunoSEQ multiplex PCR; TCRdb lists only in-frame clones, some missing. The profile shows 210,000 or so clones, roughly nine tenths of them singletons. The sample taken for sequencing was blood. This sequence was found in a man younger than 40 in good health. The chain recombines TRBV4-2 with TRBJ1-4, with D possibly matching TRBD1 (5 bases). This chain's CDR3 is CASSQTSWGMGEKLFF. The CDR3 nucleotides read TGTGCCAGCAGCCAGACCTCTTGGGGGATGGGGGAAAAACTGTTTTTT.